This T cell receptor beta chain was found in a study of identical twins (dated by TCRdb to 2016 to 2017). For the study in its entirety: The study deep-sequenced TCR alpha and beta repertoires from monozygotic twins, unrelated adults of various ages and cord blood to test whether fetal clonotypes persist. To rule out contamination, replicate twin experiments were performed at different times with different library preparation protocols. The research as a whole found: In monozygotic twins, out-of-frame TCR alpha sharing was systematically underestimated by recombination models, although the models agreed with sharing between unrelated individuals. Invariant T cells such as MAIT and iNKT could partly confound zero-insertion analyses, though diverse VJ usage argued against this for most clonotypes. The excess sharing between twins in beta out-of-frame sequences was weaker because fewer shared sequences reduced the signal-to-noise ratio. Abundant cord blood beta clonotypes had fewer insertions, young adult naive repertoires showed a similar but weaker trend, and memory repertoires showed no such trend. Compared with coincidental sharing between unrelated individuals, out-of-frame TCR alpha sequences shared between twins had an excess of sequences with low generation probability. Because the same donors could not be followed over many years, conclusions were based on cross-sectional statistical analysis.

The library was prepared using 5' RACE. Instrument on record: Illumina HiSeq 2000. A universal primer binding site was introduced by template switching, and a unique molecular identifier was present in the final cDNA, enabling accurate counting of TCR cDNA molecules. Specific primers in the conserved constant-segment region were used to synthesize first-strand cDNA for the TCR alpha and beta chains. To control for contamination, each cDNA library was double barcoded with a SMART-Mk sample barcode plus Illumina barcodes. TruSeq adapter sequences, together with Illumina sample barcodes, were added in two successive PCR steps. The Illumina HiSeq platform was used with custom primers to sequence TCR alpha and beta cDNA libraries. On the study's bioinformatics: MiGEC processed the raw reads to extract unique molecular identifiers, while MiXCR was used to determine the CDR3 positions. Recombination models were inferred per individual with the repgenHMM and IGoR tools using an EM algorithm. Shared clonotypes were analyzed with the tcR package in R, and sharing was normalized by the product of cloneset sizes. To study raw recombination free of thymic and clonal selection effects, out-of-frame nonproductive sequences were analyzed. TCRdb reworked the public reads: Q25 trimming with fastp, MiXCR clone assembly, productive beta chains retained. Records with the same CDR3 protein are collapsed into one entry carrying the most frequent genes and DNA. These V and J calls are TCRdb output, not the study's own analysis. The sample table records about 1.7 million distinct CDR3 sequences; under 35% of these occur just once. Approximately 0.25% of the sample rests with the top ten.

Trimming leaves V shorter by 6 bases and J shorter by 1 base, with the junction holding 7 bases beyond the gene matches. CDR1 and CDR2 (PRHDT, FYEKMQ) derive from the germline V gene (reference sequence). Taken from cysteine to phenylalanine, the CDR3 has 15 residues. The kept DNA is CDR3 alone, 45 bases in frame from the first base. Every donor was a healthy Caucasian. Concerning this clonotype: Which antigen it targets is not known. A much larger clone is a single base away; this may be a read error.

Recombination linked TRBV13 to TRBJ2-3, with 7 central nucleotides matching TRBD2. The sequence was collected from a newborn girl in good health. Source material: cord blood. The DNA sequence is TGTGCCAGCAGGGAGCGGGGTCTTGGCACAGATACGCAGTATTTT. Its protein reads: CASRERGLGTDTQYF.